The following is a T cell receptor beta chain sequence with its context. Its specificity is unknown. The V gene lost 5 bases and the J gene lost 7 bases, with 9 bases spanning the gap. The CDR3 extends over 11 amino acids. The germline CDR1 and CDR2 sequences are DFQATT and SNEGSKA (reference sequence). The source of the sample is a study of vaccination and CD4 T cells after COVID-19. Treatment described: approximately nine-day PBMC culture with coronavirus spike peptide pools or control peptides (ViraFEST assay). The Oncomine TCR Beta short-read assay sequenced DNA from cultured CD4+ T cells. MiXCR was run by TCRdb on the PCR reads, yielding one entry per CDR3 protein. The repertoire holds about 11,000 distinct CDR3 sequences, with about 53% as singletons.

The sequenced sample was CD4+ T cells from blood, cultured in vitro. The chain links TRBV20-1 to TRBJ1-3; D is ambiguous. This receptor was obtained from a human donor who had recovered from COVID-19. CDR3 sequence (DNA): TGCAGTGCTCCCGGGCCCAACACCATATATTTT. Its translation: CSAPGPNTIYF.